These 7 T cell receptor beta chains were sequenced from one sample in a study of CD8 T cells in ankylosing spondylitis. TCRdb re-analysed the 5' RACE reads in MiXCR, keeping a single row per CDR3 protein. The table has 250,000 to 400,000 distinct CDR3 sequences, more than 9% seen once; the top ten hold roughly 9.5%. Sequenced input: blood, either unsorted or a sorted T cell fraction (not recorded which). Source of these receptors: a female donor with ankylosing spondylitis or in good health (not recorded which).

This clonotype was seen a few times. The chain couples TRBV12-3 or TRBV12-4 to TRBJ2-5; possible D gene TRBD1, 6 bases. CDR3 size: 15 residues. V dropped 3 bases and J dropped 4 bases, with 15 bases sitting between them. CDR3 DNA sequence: TGTGCCAGCAGTTTGGGGACACTTAAGCGAGAGACCCAGTACTTC. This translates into CASSLGTLKRETQYF.

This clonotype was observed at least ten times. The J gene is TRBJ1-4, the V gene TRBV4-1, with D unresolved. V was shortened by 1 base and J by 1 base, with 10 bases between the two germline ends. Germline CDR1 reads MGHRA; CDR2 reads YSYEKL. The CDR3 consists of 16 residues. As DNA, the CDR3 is TGCGCCAGCAGCCAAGTACCCGTAGTAACTAATGAAAAACTGTTTTTT. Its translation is CASSQVPVVTNEKLFF.

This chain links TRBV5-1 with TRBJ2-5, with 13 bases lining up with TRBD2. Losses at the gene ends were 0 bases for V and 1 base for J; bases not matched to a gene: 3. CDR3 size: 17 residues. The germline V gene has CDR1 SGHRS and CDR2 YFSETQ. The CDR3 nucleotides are TGCGCCAGCAGCTTGGTGACTAGCGGGGGGCCCCAAGAGACCCAGTACTTC. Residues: CASSLVTSGGPQETQYF.

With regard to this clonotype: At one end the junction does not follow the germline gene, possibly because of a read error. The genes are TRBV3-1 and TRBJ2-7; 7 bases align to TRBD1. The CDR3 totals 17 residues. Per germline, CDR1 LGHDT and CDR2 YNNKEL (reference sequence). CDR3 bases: TGTGCCAGCTGCCAAGCAGGGGGTGCAGGGAGCGGCGACGAGCAGTACTTC. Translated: CASCQAGGAGSGDEQYF.

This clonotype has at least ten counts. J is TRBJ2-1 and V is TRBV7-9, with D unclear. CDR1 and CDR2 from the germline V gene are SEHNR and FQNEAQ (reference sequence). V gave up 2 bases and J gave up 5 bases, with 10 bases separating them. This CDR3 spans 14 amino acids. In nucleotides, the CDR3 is TGTGCCAGCAGCTTACGGCTAGACAACAATGAGCAGTTCTTC. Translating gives CASSLRLDNNEQFF.

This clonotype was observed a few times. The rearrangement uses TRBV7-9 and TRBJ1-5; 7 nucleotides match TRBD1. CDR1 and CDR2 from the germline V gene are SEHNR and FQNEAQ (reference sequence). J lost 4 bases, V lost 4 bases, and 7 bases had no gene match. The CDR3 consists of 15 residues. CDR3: CASSWTGQPNQPQHF. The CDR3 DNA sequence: TGTGCCAGCAGCTGGACGGGACAGCCTAATCAGCCCCAGCATTTT.

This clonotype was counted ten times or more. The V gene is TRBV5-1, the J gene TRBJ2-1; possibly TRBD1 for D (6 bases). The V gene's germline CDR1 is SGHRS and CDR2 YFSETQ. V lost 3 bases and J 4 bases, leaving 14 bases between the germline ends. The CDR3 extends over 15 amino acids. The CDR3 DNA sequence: TGCGCCAGCAGCTCGTCCCGGGACAAGTACAATGAGCAGTTCTTC. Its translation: CASSSSRDKYNEQFF.